This TCR beta chain was sequenced during a study of cytomegalovirus exposure and HLA in healthy donors (TCRdb year 2017). A note on the overall study: According to an earlier analysis of a few hundred of the donors, about 180 million T cells yielded 120 million or so unique TCR beta sequences and 250 to 350 Gb of sequence data. The number of typed donors differed by locus: about 620-630 for A, B, C, DRB1 and DQB1; 522 for DQA1; roughly 600 for DPA1; and 400 to 480 for DPB1. Every repertoire in the discovery cohort had been generated on one and the same sequencing platform. To predict cytomegalovirus infection status, the study combined high-throughput TCR immunosequencing, statistical association of individual TCRs with disease status, and machine learning. Rather than using new phenotypic data, the later analysis identified candidate immune exposures from TCR beta sequences and from how often those sequences occurred across donors. Around 330 gigabases of sequencing data and tens of millions of unique TCR sequences made up an early release that covered around 640 HLA-typed donors. Across approximately 400 genotyped donors of the cohort, an average of about 220,000 unique TCR beta nucleotide sequences per donor were sequenced, and roughly a sixth of those sequences were non-productive. Genome-wide SNP genotypes for about 65% of the roughly 700 donors were used in a later genetic analysis, which treated that subset as a discovery cohort. A separate validation cohort of 100 to 150 different subjects was used in addition to the 666-subject first cohort. Among the roughly 430 genotyped donors, around 79% belonged to the genetic ancestry cluster associated with self-reported Caucasian donors. Class I and class II HLA loci were covered by the typing at four-digit resolution. Roughly 5 DR-DQ haplotypes were treated as single units for association and clustering because of strong linkage in the cohort. To study patterns of TCR occurrence, a later analysis re-analyzed previously published TCR beta repertoires from under 750 donors and added high-resolution HLA genotyping. Using immunosequencing, the study profiled T cell repertoires from about 620 subjects and related those repertoires to cytomegalovirus serostatus. An earlier analysis of 587 of the donors used high-throughput TCR beta sequencing to judge whether each TCR beta V gene segment behaved as functional or pseudogenic. The study aimed to test whether cataloging public T cell receptors could reveal signatures of past pathogen exposure. Donor age, sex, ethnicity and CMV serostatus were compiled together with the repertoire data. The investigation overall reported the following: Strong co-occurrence of HLA alleles, especially DR and DQ, made assigning TCR associations to individual alleles difficult. A later analysis reported that several top co-occurrence clusters appeared linked to parvovirus B19, influenza, CMV and Epstein-Barr virus. In a later analysis, TCR association rates were found to vary across HLA loci, with the most associated TCRs seen for DRB1 alleles and the fewest for HLA-C alleles. Because HLA typing was unavailable for some donors at each locus, only the typed subset was used in association tests. CMV serostatus was the only immune exposure information available for the cohort. In a later genetic analysis, fewer N-insertions in productive TCRs were reported among donors in an Asian-associated ancestry cluster than the approximately 670-donor mean. In a later analysis, most CMV-associated TCR beta chains were found to appear HLA-restricted, with HLA associations seemingly driven largely by CMV exposure. Only TCR beta chains were sequenced in this cohort, and the absence of alpha or paired-chain data limited detectable features. Because the 87-base-pair reads could not distinguish some IMGT-functional V segments, including TRBV6-2 and TRBV6-3, those segments were excluded. Most TCR sequences were seen in very few donors, while some public TCRs were found in many individuals. Compared with equally common non-associated chains, HLA-associated TCR beta chains in a later analysis were more clonally expanded and had lower generation probabilities. The study gave a list of around 170 TCR beta chains associated with cytomegalovirus. Presence/absence analyses assumed roughly uniform sequencing depth across donors, an assumption that may not hold. An earlier analysis of approximately 530 of the donors showed that most TCR beta V segments appeared in productive rearrangements either about 90% or about 30% of the time, which broadly matched IMGT annotations. In both the original and validation cohorts, the classifier was reported to diagnose cytomegalovirus status with high specificity and sensitivity. The authors suggested that the approach could potentially be extended to other disease states and immunological phenotypes. A cluster of highly shared sequence variants was judged likely to represent a technical artifact of the sequencing pipeline. Because counts were too low, about 15 rarely observed V segments, including chromosome 9 orphons, were left out of the earlier analysis of about 620 of the donors. Correlated functional status among segregating V segments might reflect linkage disequilibrium, but an unknown experimental factor could not be ruled out. In vitro tests confirmed that a few of the cytomegalovirus-associated TCR beta chains recognize cytomegalovirus antigens. A further reported finding was that TCR beta sequences accurately predicted the HLA-A and HLA-B alleles for most subjects in the first cohort. Specific HLA alleles were associated with roughly 17,000 TCR beta sequences at a false discovery rate of 0.05 in a later analysis. An association between a missense DCLRE1C variant and V-gene and J-gene trimming of TCR beta chains was found in a later genetic analysis and replicated in an independent cohort.

In total, about 650 healthy bone marrow donors made up the cohort. At the time of sampling, every cohort member was nominally healthy, though immune exposures that went unrecorded were likely present. The donor tested CMV seronegative and was one of the 352 seronegative cohort members. A peripheral blood sample was collected from each donor, and TCR beta sequencing was performed on peripheral blood mononuclear cells. The Qiagen DNeasy Blood Extraction Kit was used to extract genomic DNA from the blood cell samples. About this clone: Its antigen is not yet known. No much larger clonotype is one base removed from it; base qualities were not supplied.

The library was produced with the immunoSEQ multiplex PCR assay. The multiplex PCR relied on a mix of 60 forward primers for TCR Vbeta segments and 13 reverse primers for TCR Jbeta segments. A multiplex PCR assay on genomic DNA amplified the CDR3 region of rearranged TCR beta genes. On the Illumina HiSeq System, the amplified TCR beta libraries were sequenced as 87-base-pair reads. In the authors' own workflow: In a later analysis, some 80 million unique TCR beta chains were counted across the 500 to 700 repertoires, and roughly 10 million of these chains were shared by at least two donors. Raw reads were error-corrected and collapsed into unique sequences with a nearest-neighbor algorithm that merged closely related sequences to remove PCR and sequencing errors. To assign V, D and J gene segments, CDR3 sequences were aligned to IMGT reference sequences. Each retained sequence needed at least a six-nucleotide match to both a V gene segment and a J gene segment. A rearrangement was called productive if the CDR3 had no stop codons and remained in frame with V and J, and every other rearrangement was called non-productive. CDR3 was defined according to IMGT convention as the region running from the second conserved V-encoded cysteine to the conserved J-encoded phenylalanine. In an earlier analysis of around 640 of the donors, sequences lacking an unambiguous match to a single V gene segment were excluded. In an earlier analysis of some 590 of the donors, a V segment was called functional when productive rearrangements were above 56.7%, and segregating when the standard deviation between donors exceeded 5%. A statistical classification framework was built for diagnosing cytomegalovirus status from the catalog of TCR beta chain sequences. V and J gene assignment, in a later analysis, came from comparing TCR nucleotide sequences with IMGT/GENE-DB human TR gene sequences. Using the TCRdist pipeline, a later analysis assigned CDR3 sequences along with most-parsimonious VDJ recombination scenarios. In a later analysis, each TCR beta chain was defined by its CDR3 amino acid sequence together with its V-gene family, and reads lacking a unique V-gene family were excluded. As a way to deal with suspected cross-contamination and a sequencing artifact, a later analysis dropped 450 to 600 nucleotide sequences that were highly shared and had low generation probability. A later analysis calculated a clonal expansion index for each public chain from normalized within-repertoire ranks of inferred template counts. Generation probabilities in a later analysis came from a VDJ recombination model fitted to out-of-frame rearrangements, and those results were checked against IGoR. Hypergeometric tests were used in a later analysis to score TCR-TCR, TCR-HLA and TCR-CMV co-occurrence, with a repertoire-size bias correction applied to the TCR pairs. To estimate false discovery rates, a later analysis permuted the HLA or CMV assignments 20 times. In a later analysis, co-occurring TCRs were grouped with DBSCAN, and TCRdist sequence similarity was added when clustering was performed within HLA-allele-positive subsets. For co-occurrence clustering, repertoires with fewer than 30,000 or more than 120,000 public chains were excluded, along with roughly 5 repertoires with anomalous nucleotide sharing. The source is immuneACCESS, and TCRdb retained only in-frame sequences with V and J called. Part of the clones is not carried over; for the studies checked, unresolved V genes explain less than half of this, and the remainder is unexplained. Clone size and V and J calls were adopted from that table, with D and trimming inferred from the DNA. In all, the sample holds 100,000 to 150,000 clones, and 76% of those were seen once. The ten largest clones take up 1.5% to 2.5% of the sample.

From a lookup of the germline V gene, CDR1 and CDR2 are WSHSY and SAAADI. The cysteine opens and the phenylalanine closes a CDR3 of 13 amino acids. Of the read, only the CDR3 DNA is kept; its 39 bases are in frame from base 1. Deletion took 7 bases off V and 6 bases off J, with a span of 15 bases between the germline ends. Sequenced: PBMCs. This receptor was taken from a man aged 45 to 65 in good health and CMV-seronegative. The chain links TRBV10-2 with TRBJ1-1, with no confidently assigned D gene. The sequenced DNA is TGCGCCAGCATGTCGTCGGAGGGCGCTGAAGCTTTCTTT. Its product reads: CASMSSEGAEAFF.